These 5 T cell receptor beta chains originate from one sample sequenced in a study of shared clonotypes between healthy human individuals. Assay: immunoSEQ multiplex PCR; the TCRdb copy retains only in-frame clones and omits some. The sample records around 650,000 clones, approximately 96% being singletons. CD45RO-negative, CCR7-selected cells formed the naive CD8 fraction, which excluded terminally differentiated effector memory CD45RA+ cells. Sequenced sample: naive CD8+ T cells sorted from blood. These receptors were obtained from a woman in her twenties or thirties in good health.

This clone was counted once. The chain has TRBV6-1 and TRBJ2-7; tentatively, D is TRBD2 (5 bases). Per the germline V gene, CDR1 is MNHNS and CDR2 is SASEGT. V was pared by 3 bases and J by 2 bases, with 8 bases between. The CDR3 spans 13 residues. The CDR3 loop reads CASSDGNPYEQYF. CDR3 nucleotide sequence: TGTGCCAGCAGTGACGGGAATCCCTACGAGCAGTACTTC.

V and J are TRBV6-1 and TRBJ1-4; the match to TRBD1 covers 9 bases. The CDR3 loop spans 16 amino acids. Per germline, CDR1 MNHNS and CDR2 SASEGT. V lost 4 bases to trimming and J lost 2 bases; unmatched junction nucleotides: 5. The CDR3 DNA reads TGTGCCAGCAGTGCAACGGACAGGGGTACTAATGAAAAACTGTTTTTT. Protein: CASSATDRGTNEKLFF.

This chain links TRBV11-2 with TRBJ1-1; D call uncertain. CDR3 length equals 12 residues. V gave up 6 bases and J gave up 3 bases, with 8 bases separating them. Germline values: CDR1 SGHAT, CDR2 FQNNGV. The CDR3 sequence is CASRLDYTEAFF. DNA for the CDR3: TGTGCCAGCAGACTTGATTACACTGAAGCTTTCTTT.

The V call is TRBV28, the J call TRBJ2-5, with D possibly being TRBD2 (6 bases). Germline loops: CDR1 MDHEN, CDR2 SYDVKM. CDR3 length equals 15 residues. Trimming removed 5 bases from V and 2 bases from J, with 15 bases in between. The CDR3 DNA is TGTGCCAGCAGTCTCACGGGGGTCCTACAAGAGACCCAGTACTTC. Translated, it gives CASSLTGVLQETQYF.

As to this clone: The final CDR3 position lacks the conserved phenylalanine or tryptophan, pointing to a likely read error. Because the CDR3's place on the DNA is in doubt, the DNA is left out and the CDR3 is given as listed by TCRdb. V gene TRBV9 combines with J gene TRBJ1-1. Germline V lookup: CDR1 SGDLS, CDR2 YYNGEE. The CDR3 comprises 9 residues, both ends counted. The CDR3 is CASSVEGPL.